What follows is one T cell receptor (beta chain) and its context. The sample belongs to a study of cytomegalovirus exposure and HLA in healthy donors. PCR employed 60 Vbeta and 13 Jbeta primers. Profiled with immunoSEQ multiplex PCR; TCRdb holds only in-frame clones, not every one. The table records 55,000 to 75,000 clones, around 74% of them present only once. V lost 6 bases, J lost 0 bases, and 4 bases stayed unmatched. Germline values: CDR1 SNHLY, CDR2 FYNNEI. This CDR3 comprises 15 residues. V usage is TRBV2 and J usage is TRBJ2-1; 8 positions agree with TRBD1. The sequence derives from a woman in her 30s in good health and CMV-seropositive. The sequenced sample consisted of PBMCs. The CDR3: CASSLGQASYNEQFF. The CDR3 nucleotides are TGTGCCAGCAGCCTGGGACAGGCCTCCTACAATGAGCAGTTCTTC.